These 5 T cell receptor beta chains were sequenced from one sample in a study of cytomegalovirus exposure and HLA in healthy donors. Vbeta (60) and Jbeta (13) primers were used in the PCR. Profiled with immunoSEQ multiplex PCR; TCRdb holds only in-frame clones, not every one. The table lists under 300,000 clones, about 80% of them singletons. Material: PBMCs. The source of these receptors is a woman aged 60 to 75 in good health and CMV-seropositive.

The chain employs TRBV6-6 and TRBJ2-7; TRBD2 agrees at 7 bases. V lost 5 bases to trimming and J lost 5 bases; unmatched junction nucleotides: 15. Germline assignment: CDR1 MNHNY and CDR2 SVGAGI (reference sequence). This CDR3 has 16 amino acids. The CDR3 loop is CASSKTSGTRYDEQYF. DNA for the CDR3: TGTGCCAGCAGTAAAACAAGCGGGACCAGATACGACGAGCAGTACTTC.

V is TRBV4-1 and J is TRBJ2-1; tentative D call: TRBD2 (5 bases). CDR1 and CDR2 (germline): MGHRA, YSYEKL. The CDR3 contains 15 residues. Trimming shortened V by 3 bases and J by 9 bases, and 18 bases separated the two germline ends. The CDR3 sequence: CASSQPGSVGGEQFF. In DNA, the CDR3 is TGCGCCAGCAGCCAGCCGGGATCGGTGGGCGGTGAGCAGTTCTTC.

The chain couples TRBV4-1 to TRBJ2-7; 10 bases map to TRBD1. The CDR3 covers 15 residues. J was trimmed by 5 bases and V by 0 bases; bases with no gene match: 4. Germline assignment: CDR1 MGHRA and CDR2 YSYEKL. The DNA for the CDR3 is TGCGCCAGCAGCCAAGACGGGACAGGGGCCGACGAGCAGTACTTC. Translating it yields CASSQDGTGADEQYF.

This clone has more than one count but fewer than ten. The J gene is TRBJ2-7, the V gene TRBV12-5; 7 bases line up with TRBD1. The CDR3 sequence is 14 residues long. CDR1 and CDR2 from the germline V gene are LGHNT and FRNRAP. J gave up 0 bases and V 6 bases, and 5 bases lay outside the gene matches. The DNA of the CDR3 is TGTGCTAGTGGCCGCCGGGACAGCTCCTACGAGCAGTACTTC. Protein: CASGRRDSSYEQYF.

V is TRBV5-6 and J is TRBJ1-5; D is possibly TRBD1 (6 bases). The length of the CDR3 is 16 residues. V dropped 2 bases and J dropped 4 bases, with 16 bases sitting between them. Germline V gene data show CDR1 as SGHDT and CDR2 as YYEEEE. The CDR3 region has the DNA TGTGCCAGCAGCTTAGGGGGGGCCCCTGGAAATCAGCCCCAGCATTTT. This encodes CASSLGGAPGNQPQHF.